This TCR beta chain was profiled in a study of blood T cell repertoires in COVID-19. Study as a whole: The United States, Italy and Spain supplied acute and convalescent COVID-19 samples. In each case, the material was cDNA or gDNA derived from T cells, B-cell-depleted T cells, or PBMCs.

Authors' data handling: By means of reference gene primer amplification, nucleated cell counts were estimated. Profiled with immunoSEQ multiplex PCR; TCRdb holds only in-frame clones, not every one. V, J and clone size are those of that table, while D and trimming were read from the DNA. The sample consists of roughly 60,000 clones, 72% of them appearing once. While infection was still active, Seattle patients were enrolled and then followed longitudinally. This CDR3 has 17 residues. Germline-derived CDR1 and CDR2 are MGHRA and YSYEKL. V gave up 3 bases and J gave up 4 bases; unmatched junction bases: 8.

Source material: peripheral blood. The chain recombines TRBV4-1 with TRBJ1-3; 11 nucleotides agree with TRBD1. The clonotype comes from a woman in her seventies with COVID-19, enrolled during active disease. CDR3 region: CASSHLGQGAPGNTIYF. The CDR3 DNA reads TGCGCCAGCAGCCACCTCGGACAGGGGGCGCCGGGAAACACCATATATTTT.